This TCR beta chain is from a study of blood T cell repertoires in COVID-19. For the study at large: There were acute and convalescent COVID-19 samples, and they came from the United States, Italy and Spain. PBMCs, B-cell-depleted T cells, or T cells provided the cDNA or gDNA that made up the material.

Only in-frame clones appear in the TCRdb table, and some are missing; sequencing was by immunoSEQ multiplex PCR. The table lists approximately 200,000 clones, about four fifths of them singletons. CDR1 is LNHDA, CDR2 SQIVND, per germline (reference sequence). With 4 bases removed from V and 5 bases from J, the gap between germline ends came to 18 bases. This CDR3 region has 15 residues. The source material was PBMCs or T cells enriched from blood (not recorded which). This sequence originates from a woman in her twenties or thirties who had recovered from COVID-19. The chain uses TRBV19 and TRBJ2-7, with a tentative D call TRBD2 (5 bases). For the CDR3, the DNA is TGTGCCAGTAGTACCCCGGGATCCCGAGAGCACGAGCAGTACTTC. It encodes CASSTPGSREHEQYF.